One sample yielded the 7 T cell receptor beta chains listed below, sequenced in a study of blood T cell repertoires in COVID-19. The table came from immunoSEQ multiplex PCR; TCRdb's copy has only in-frame clones and leaves some out. The sample lists about 250,000 clones, roughly four fifths occurring once. Sequencing input: peripheral blood. The receptors originated from a man aged 50-59 years with active or convalescent COVID-19.

V gene TRBV3-1 (or the pseudogene TRBV3-2) combines with J gene TRBJ2-2, with TRBD2 as a possible D gene (6 bases). Germline loops: CDR1 LGHDT, CDR2 YNNKEL (reference sequence). This CDR3 is built from 13 residues. V was shortened by 4 bases and J by 10 bases, with 13 bases between the two germline ends. The CDR3 sequence: CASSPGLPAELFF. CDR3 nucleotides: TGTGCCAGCAGCCCTGGACTACCAGCGGAGCTGTTTTTT.

This clone has ten or more counts. The gene calls are TRBV5-6 and TRBJ2-7; D is ambiguous. The CDR3 has 14 amino acids. Trimming took 4 bases from V and 0 from J, leaving 11 bases between them. Germline CDR1 SGHDT, CDR2 YYEEEE. The CDR3 loop is CASSLTLSSYEQYF. The CDR3, as DNA: TGTGCCAGCAGCCTGACACTTTCCTCCTACGAGCAGTACTTC.

In this sample, this clone turned up a few times. The rearrangement uses TRBV9 and TRBJ1-3, with a possible D match to TRBD1 (6 bases). V was trimmed by 2 bases and J by 4 bases, leaving 10 bases between them. The CDR3 spans 14 residues. CDR1 SGDLS and CDR2 YYNGEE come from the germline V gene. CDR3 loop: CASSVSGVGNTIYF. Here the CDR3 DNA reads TGTGCCAGCAGCGTGTCAGGGGTGGGAAACACCATATATTTT.

Concerning this clone itself: A read error may produce the germline difference seen at one junction end. In nucleotides, the CDR3 is TGCGCCAGCAGCCAACAGCCCGATCAGGCCCAGCATTTT. It is translated as CASSQQPDQAQHF. The J gene is TRBJ1-5, the V gene TRBV5-1, with D unclear. In germline, CDR1 is SGHRS, CDR2 YFSETQ. The CDR3 length is 13 residues. The full variable domain, completed using reference TRBV5-1 and TRBJ1-5, is KAGVTQTPRYLIKTRGQQVTLSCSPISGHRSVSWYQQTPGQGLQFLFEYFSETQRNKGNFPGRFSGRQFSNSRSEMNVSTLELGDSALYLCASSQQPDQAQHFGDGTRLSIL.

The chain carries TRBV12-3 or TRBV12-4 and TRBJ2-7; D might be TRBD1 (6 bases). Trimming removed 6 bases at V and 5 bases at J, with 11 bases between. The CDR3 length is 12 residues. Here the CDR3 DNA reads TGTGCCAGCAGAGGAGACAGGCACGAGCAGTACTTC. It codes for CASRGDRHEQYF.

V is TRBV28 and J is TRBJ2-2, with 10 bases identical to TRBD2. Germline V gene sequence: CDR1 MDHEN, CDR2 SYDVKM. The CDR3 has 15 residues. V trimming: 10 bases; J trimming: 5 bases; junction bases outside the gene matches: 10. The CDR3 DNA is TGTGCCACCGCCCGAAGCGGGGGGGGTACCGGGGAGCTGTTTTTT. Its translation is CATARSGGGTGELFF. Based on the CDR3 plus reference TRBV28 and TRBJ2-2, the full variable domain is DVKVTQSSRYLVKRTGEKVFLECVQDMDHENMFWYRQDPGLGLRLIYFSYDVKMKEKGDIPEGYSVSREKKERFSLILESASTNQTSMYLCATARSGGGTGELFFGEGSRLTVL.

The CDR3: CASSLVPTTLDYGYTF. DNA of the CDR3: TGCGCCAGCAGCTTGGTCCCAACGACTCTAGACTATGGCTACACCTTC. This chain uses TRBV5-1 with TRBJ1-2; D is uncertain. Trimming stripped 0 bases from V and 3 bases from J, with 15 bases between. Germline CDR1 and CDR2: SGHRS and YFSETQ. The length of the CDR3 is 16 residues.